The 18 T cell receptor beta chains below were found in one sample sequenced in a study of patients and donors after allogeneic stem cell transplantation. TCRdb itself ran the RT-PCR reads through MiXCR, one entry per CDR3 protein. The sample holds 90,000 to 130,000 distinct CDR3 sequences, over 30% seen once. The sample comprised blood, either unsorted or a sorted T cell fraction (not recorded which). Receptor source: a human donor who was either an allogeneic HSCT recipient or a stem cell or donor lymphocyte infusion donor (not recorded which). It is not recorded whose cells these are; they may come from a transplant donor.

This chain uses TRBV20-1 with TRBJ2-2, with TRBD2 matching over 8 bases. Germline CDR1 is DFQATT and CDR2 is SNEGSKA (reference sequence). Trimming cost V 4 bases and J 4 bases; bases outside gene matches: 5. The CDR3 covers 14 residues. The DNA of the CDR3 is TGCAGTGCTACGCCAGCGGGAGCCACCGGGGAGCTGTTTTTT. This translates into CSATPAGATGELFF.

This clonotype turned up a few times. The rearrangement uses TRBV29-1 and TRBJ1-1; D is uncertain. The V end lost 7 bases, the J end lost 4 bases, and 10 bases lay between the germline ends. CDR1 is SQVTM, CDR2 ANQGSEA, per germline. The CDR3 sequence is 11 residues long. CDR3 in amino acids: CSGGVGTEAFF. The CDR3 coding sequence is TGCAGCGGCGGAGTTGGCACTGAAGCTTTCTTT. Complete variable domain (other parts from reference TRBV29-1 and TRBJ1-1): SAVISQKPSRDICQRGTSLTIQCQVDSQVTMMFWYRQQPGQSLTLIATANQGSEATYESGFVIDKFPISRPNLTFSTLTVSNMSPEDSSIYLCSGGVGTEAFFGQGTRLTVV.

There are a few counts of this clonotype. The gene calls are TRBV12-3 or TRBV12-4 and TRBJ1-5; D may be TRBD1 (5 bases). The CDR3 totals 15 residues. Trimming took 5 bases from V and 5 from J, leaving 16 bases between them. CDR3 in DNA: TGTGCCAGCAGTGGCGAGGCCCAGGGTTATCAGCCCCAGCATTTT. Translation gives CASSGEAQGYQPQHF.

This clonotype was picked up many times. The genes are TRBV7-2 and TRBJ1-2; tentatively, D is TRBD1 (6 bases). Germline CDR1 reads SGHTA; CDR2 reads FQGNSA. This CDR3 spans 15 amino acids. Trimming cost V 5 bases and J 4 bases, with 17 bases left between them. The CDR3 DNA reads TGTGCCAGCAGCACCCGGACAGATAACTTCTATGGCTACACCTTC. This translates into CASSTRTDNFYGYTF. Looking up the rest from reference TRBV7-2 and TRBJ1-2 gives the full variable domain: GAGVSQSPSNKVTEKGKDVELRCDPISGHTALYWYRQSLGQGLEFLIYFQGNSAPDKSGLPSDRFSAERTGGSVSTLTIQRTQQEDSAVYLCASSTRTDNFYGYTFGSGTRLTVV.

This clonotype occurred a few times. The CDR3 loop is CSAPPQGQRNEKLFF. CDR3 bases: TGCAGTGCTCCGCCCCAAGGGCAGAGAAATGAAAAACTGTTTTTT. The chain joins TRBV20-1 to TRBJ1-4; no reliable D call. Between the trimmed V and J ends, which lost 5 bases and 5 bases, there was a span of 18 bases. The CDR3 contains 15 residues. CDR1 is DFQATT, CDR2 SNEGSKA, per germline (reference sequence).

The chain combines TRBV4-3 with TRBJ2-3; D is ambiguous. CDR3 size: 14 residues. The germline V gene encodes CDR1 LGHNA and CDR2 YSLEER. V shed 1 base and J shed 2 bases, with 7 bases lying between them. DNA of the CDR3: TGCGCCAGCAGCCAAGCTACCCCCACAGATACGCAGTATTTT. It specifies CASSQATPTDTQYF.

This clonotype was counted a few times. The chain uses TRBV12-3 or TRBV12-4 and TRBJ2-3, with D hard to call. Trimming shortened V by 9 bases and J by 6 bases, and 13 bases separated the two germline ends. The CDR3 is 12 residues long. In DNA, the CDR3 is TGTGCCAGTTCCCCCCAATTGGATACGCAGTATTTT. The encoded protein is CASSPQLDTQYF.

The sample holds a few counts of this clonotype. The gene calls are TRBV7-9 and TRBJ1-4; 7 bases line up with TRBD1. There are 15 residues in the CDR3. From germline, CDR1 is SEHNR and CDR2 FQNEAQ (reference sequence). V was clipped by 3 bases and J by 4 bases; unmatched bases: 5. The chain's CDR3 is CASSLAGQLNEKLFF. The CDR3 region has the DNA TGTGCCAGCAGCTTGGCGGGACAGCTTAATGAAAAACTGTTTTTT.

The gene calls are TRBV20-1 and TRBJ1-1; tentative D call: TRBD1 (5 bases). Germline values: CDR1 DFQATT, CDR2 SNEGSKA (reference sequence). The CDR3 is 13 residues long. V was clipped by 4 bases and J by 1 base, with 10 bases between them. CDR3 residues: CSAIGHPNTEAFF. DNA for the CDR3: TGCAGTGCTATCGGACACCCGAACACTGAAGCTTTCTTT.

J is TRBJ2-1 and V is TRBV27; 7 bases map to TRBD1. V trimming: 5 bases; J trimming: 1 base; junction bases outside the gene matches: 8. Looked up from germline, CDR1 is MNHEY and CDR2 is SMNVEV (reference sequence). This CDR3 region has 16 residues. The CDR3 here is CASSPFPGGSYNEQFF. CDR3 sequence (DNA): TGTGCCAGCAGTCCCTTCCCAGGGGGATCCTACAATGAGCAGTTCTTC.

This rearrangement joins TRBV5-5 to TRBJ2-7, with 13 bases aligning to TRBD2. The trim removed 0 bases at V and 6 bases at J, leaving 9 bases unmatched. The V gene's germline CDR1 is SGHKS and CDR2 YYEKEE (reference sequence). CDR3 length equals 17 residues. The CDR3 DNA is TGTGCCAGCAGCTTGGTCGGACTAGCGGGAGAAACGGGCGAGCAGTACTTC. Translation gives CASSLVGLAGETGEQYF. The full variable domain, its missing parts supplied by reference TRBV5-5 and TRBJ2-7, is DAGVTQSPTHLIKTRGQQVTLRCSPISGHKSVSWYQQVLGQGPQFIFQYYEKEERGRGNFPDRFSARQFPNYSSELNVNALLLGDSALYLCASSLVGLAGETGEQYFGPGTRLTVT.

The chain couples TRBV5-1 to TRBJ2-1; D not resolved. CDR3 size: 14 residues. Between the trimmed V and J ends, which lost 0 bases and 6 bases, there was a span of 10 bases. Germline values: CDR1 SGHRS, CDR2 YFSETQ. CDR3: CASSLVLVGNEQFF. The CDR3 region has the DNA TGCGCCAGCAGCTTGGTGCTAGTGGGCAATGAGCAGTTCTTC.

CDR3 sequence (DNA): TGCAGTGCTAGAAAGGTCGGATCGAACACCGGGGAGCTGTTTTTT. It yields the protein CSARKVGSNTGELFF. The rearrangement uses TRBV20-1 and TRBJ2-2; D is uncertain. Germline-derived CDR1 and CDR2 are DFQATT and SNEGSKA (reference sequence). CDR3 size: 15 residues. V lost 2 bases and J 0 bases, leaving 10 bases between the germline ends.

The chain is built from TRBV5-1 and TRBJ1-2; TRBD1 might be the D (6 bases). The V gene's germline CDR1 is SGHRS and CDR2 YFSETQ. Trimming cost V 4 bases and J 3 bases, with 13 bases left between them. This CDR3 is built from 14 residues. The CDR3 DNA reads as TGCGCCAGCAGCGCGGTGGGGGGCGACTATGGCTACACCTTC. Translated: CASSAVGGDYGYTF.

The J gene is TRBJ1-2, the V gene TRBV10-3; weak D call: TRBD1 (5 bases). Trimming took off 3 bases at V and 7 bases at J, with 12 bases between the two ends. This CDR3 is 13 amino acids long. Germline V lookup: CDR1 ENHRY, CDR2 SYGVKD. The CDR3: CAISDPGKGGYTF. CDR3 sequence (DNA): TGTGCCATCAGTGATCCAGGGAAAGGTGGCTACACCTTC.

The V call is TRBV7-9, the J call TRBJ2-1; D possibly corresponds to TRBD2 (6 bases). Trimming shortened V by 5 bases and J by 7 bases, and 15 bases separated the two germline ends. This CDR3 comprises 14 residues. CDR1 SEHNR and CDR2 FQNEAQ come from the germline V gene (reference sequence). For the CDR3, the DNA is TGTGCCAGCAGCAAACCGGAGGGCCAGAATGAGCAGTTCTTC. This sequence encodes CASSKPEGQNEQFF.

This clonotype was picked up a small number of times. V gene TRBV4-3 combines with J gene TRBJ1-1; D remains unclear. Trimming stripped 1 base from V and 1 base from J, with 13 bases between. From germline, CDR1 is LGHNA and CDR2 YSLEER. The CDR3 covers 16 residues. DNA for the CDR3: TGCGCCAGCAGCCAAGTGAGCGGGCGAGGGAACACTGAAGCTTTCTTT. Amino acid sequence: CASSQVSGRGNTEAFF.

This clonotype was counted a few times. The J gene is TRBJ1-1, the V gene TRBV7-6, with a tentative D call TRBD1 (6 bases). The V gene's germline CDR1 is SGHVS and CDR2 FNYEAQ. There are 14 residues in the CDR3. V shed 5 bases and J shed 4 bases, with 14 bases lying between them. CDR3 sequence (DNA): TGTGCCAGCAGCAAGGGGGGAGGTGGCACTGAAGCTTTCTTT. Translation gives CASSKGGGGTEAFF.